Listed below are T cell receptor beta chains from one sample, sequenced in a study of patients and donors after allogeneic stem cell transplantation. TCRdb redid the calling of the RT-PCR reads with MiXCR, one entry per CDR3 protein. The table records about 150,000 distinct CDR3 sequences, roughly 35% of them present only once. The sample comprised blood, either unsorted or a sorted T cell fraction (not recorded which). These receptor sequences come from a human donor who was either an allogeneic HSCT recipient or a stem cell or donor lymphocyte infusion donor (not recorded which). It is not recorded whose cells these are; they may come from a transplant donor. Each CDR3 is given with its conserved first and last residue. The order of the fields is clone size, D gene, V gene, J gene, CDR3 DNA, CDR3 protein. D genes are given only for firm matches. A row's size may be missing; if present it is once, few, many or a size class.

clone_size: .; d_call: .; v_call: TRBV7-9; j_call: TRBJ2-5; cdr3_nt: TGTGCCAGCAGCTTAGAATCGACAGGCTTGGAGACCCAGTACTTC; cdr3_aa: CASSLESTGLETQYF
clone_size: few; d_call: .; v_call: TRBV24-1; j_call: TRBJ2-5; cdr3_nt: TGTGCCACCAATCTAGTCCAAGCGACCCAGTACTTC; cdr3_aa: CATNLVQATQYF
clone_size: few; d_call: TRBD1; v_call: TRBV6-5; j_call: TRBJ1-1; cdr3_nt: TGTGCCAGCAGCCAGGGGGCCGGGACTGAAGCTTTCTTT; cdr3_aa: CASSQGAGTEAFF
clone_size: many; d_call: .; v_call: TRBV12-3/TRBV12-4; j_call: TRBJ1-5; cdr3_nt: TGTGCCAGTCGCCCAGCGTCCAATCAGCCCCAGCATTTT; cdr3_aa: CASRPASNQPQHF
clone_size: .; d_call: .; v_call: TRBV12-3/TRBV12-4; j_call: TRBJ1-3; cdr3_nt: TGTGCCAGCAGTTTGGGACCCAGCGGAAACACCATATATTTT; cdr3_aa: CASSLGPSGNTIYF
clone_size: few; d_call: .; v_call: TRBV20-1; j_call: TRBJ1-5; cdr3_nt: TGCAGTGCTACCGTAACAAGCGTAAGTCAGCCCCAGCATTTT; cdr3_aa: CSATVTSVSQPQHF
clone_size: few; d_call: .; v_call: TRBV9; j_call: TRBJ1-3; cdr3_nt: TGTGCCAGCAGCGGGGGACTGGGAAACACCATATATTTT; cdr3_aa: CASSGGLGNTIYF
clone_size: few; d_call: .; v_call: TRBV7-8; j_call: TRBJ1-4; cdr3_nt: TGTGCCAGCAGCCTCCTCAGGGCTAATGAAAAACTGTTTTTT; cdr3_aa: CASSLLRANEKLFF
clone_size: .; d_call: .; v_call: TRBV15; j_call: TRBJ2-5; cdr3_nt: TGTGCCACCAGCTACAGCCGGGCCACCCAAGAGACCCAGTACTTC; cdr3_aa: CATSYSRATQETQYF
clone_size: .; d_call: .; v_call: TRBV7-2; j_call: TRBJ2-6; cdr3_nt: TGTGCCAGCAGCTTAGGCGTGACCTCTGGGGCCAGCGTCCTGACTTTC; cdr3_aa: CASSLGVTSGASVLTF
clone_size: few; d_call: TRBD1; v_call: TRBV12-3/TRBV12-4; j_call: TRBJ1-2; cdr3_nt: TGTGCCAGCAGTTCCTCGGCCAGGGGGTATGGCTACACCTTC; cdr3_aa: CASSSSARGYGYTF
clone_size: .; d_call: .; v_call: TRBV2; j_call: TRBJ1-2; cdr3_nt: TGTGCCAGCAGTGAATCTGAATATGGCTACACCTTC; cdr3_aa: CASSESEYGYTF
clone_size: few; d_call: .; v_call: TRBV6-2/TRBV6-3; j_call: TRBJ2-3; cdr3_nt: TGTGCCAGCAGACAGTTTCGCACAGATACGCAGTATTTT; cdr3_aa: CASRQFRTDTQYF
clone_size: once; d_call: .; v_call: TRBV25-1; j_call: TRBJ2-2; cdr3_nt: TGTGCCAGTCATGAGGCCGGTATGGGGGAGCTGTTTTTT; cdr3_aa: CASHEAGMGELFF
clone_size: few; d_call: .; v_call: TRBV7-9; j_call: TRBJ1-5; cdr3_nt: TGTGCCAGCAGCTTAGGGGGGACATATCTTAAAAGAGATCAGCCCCAGCATTTT; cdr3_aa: CASSLGGTYLKRDQPQHF
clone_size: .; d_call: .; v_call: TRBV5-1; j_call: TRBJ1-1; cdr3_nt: TGCGCCAGCAGCAAAACATTGAACACTGAAGCTTTCTTT; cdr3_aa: CASSKTLNTEAFF
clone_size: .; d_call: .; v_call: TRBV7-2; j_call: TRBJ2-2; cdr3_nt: TGTGCCAGCAGCCCGGGGCCCGGGGAGCTGTTTTTT; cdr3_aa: CASSPGPGELFF
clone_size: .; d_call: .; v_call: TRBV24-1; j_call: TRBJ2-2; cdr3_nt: TGTGCCACCAGTGATTTCCGTGGACAGTCCGGGGAGCTGTTTTTT; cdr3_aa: CATSDFRGQSGELFF
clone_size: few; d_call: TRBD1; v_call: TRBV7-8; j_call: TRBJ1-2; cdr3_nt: TGTGCCAGCAGGGCCGGGACAGGTTATGGCTACACCTTC; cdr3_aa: CASRAGTGYGYTF
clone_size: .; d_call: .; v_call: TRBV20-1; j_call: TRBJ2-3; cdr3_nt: TGCAGTGCTAGAGAGCTCACAGATACGCAGTATTTT; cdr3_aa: CSARELTDTQYF
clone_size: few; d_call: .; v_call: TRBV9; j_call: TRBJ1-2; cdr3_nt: TGTGCCAGCAGCCCGTTGGGCATGCATGGCTACACCTTC; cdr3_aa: CASSPLGMHGYTF
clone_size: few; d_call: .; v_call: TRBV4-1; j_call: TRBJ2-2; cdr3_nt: TGCGCCAGCAGCCAGCCGGGGGTGGGCACCGGGGAGCTGTTTTTT; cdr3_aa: CASSQPGVGTGELFF
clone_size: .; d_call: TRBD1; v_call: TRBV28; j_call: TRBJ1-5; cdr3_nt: TGTGCCATGACGGACAGGGGAAATCAGCCCCAGCATTTT; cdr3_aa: CAMTDRGNQPQHF
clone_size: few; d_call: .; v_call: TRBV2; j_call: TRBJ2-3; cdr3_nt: TGTGCCAGCCTACCACAGGGTGACACAGATACGCAGTATTTT; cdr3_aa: CASLPQGDTDTQYF
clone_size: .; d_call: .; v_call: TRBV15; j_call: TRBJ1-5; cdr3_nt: TGTGCCACCAGCAGAGATCGGGGGGCGGACTATAGCCAGCCCCAGCATTTT; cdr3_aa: CATSRDRGADYSQPQHF
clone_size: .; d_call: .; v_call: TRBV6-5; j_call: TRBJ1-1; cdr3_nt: TGTGCCAGCAGTCGAATTCGGGACCGAGGAGCGGACACTGAAGCTTTCTTT; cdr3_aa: CASSRIRDRGADTEAFF
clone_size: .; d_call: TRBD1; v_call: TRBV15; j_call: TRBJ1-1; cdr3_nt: TGTGCCACCAGCAGAGCTTCCCGGGACAGGGGTGAAGCTTTCTTT; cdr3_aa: CATSRASRDRGEAFF
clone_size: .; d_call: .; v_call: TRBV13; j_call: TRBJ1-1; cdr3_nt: TGTGCCAGCAGCCAGCGGGGTCCCGCAGCTGAAGCTTTCTTT; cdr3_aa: CASSQRGPAAEAFF
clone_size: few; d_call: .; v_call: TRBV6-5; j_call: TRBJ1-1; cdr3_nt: TGTGCCAGCAGTTACGGGGGTGAAGCTTTCTTT; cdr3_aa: CASSYGGEAFF
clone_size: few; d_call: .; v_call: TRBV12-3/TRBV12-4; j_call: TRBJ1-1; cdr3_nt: TGTGCCAGCAGTCCCACAGGGTCCCCGAACACTGAAGCTTTCTTT; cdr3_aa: CASSPTGSPNTEAFF